This entry concerns a single T cell receptor (beta chain). The data derive from a study of blood T cell repertoires in COVID-19. Study-wide background: Acute and convalescent COVID-19 specimens originated in the United States, Italy and Spain. Nucleic acid was either cDNA or gDNA, and it came from T cells, B-cell-depleted T cells, or PBMCs.

V was trimmed by 0 bases and J by 0 bases, leaving 15 bases between them. The length of the CDR3 is 18 residues. Germline loops: CDR1 LGHNA, CDR2 YNFKEQ. The authors' processing: From reference gene primer amplification, estimates of nucleated cell counts were derived. Using immunoSEQ multiplex PCR, the repertoire was profiled, and TCRdb retains in-frame clones only, with some absent. The V and J calls and clone size were taken over from that table, and D and trimming were inferred from the DNA. The top ten hold about 4.5% of the sample, which has under 300,000 clones, less than 85% seen once. Sequenced input: peripheral blood. This TCR came from a man aged 55 to 70 who had recovered from COVID-19. The rearrangement uses TRBV4-2 and TRBJ1-3; D is unclear. Here the CDR3 DNA reads TGTGCCAGCAGCCAAGATGGGCGGGGTGCCATCTCTGGAAACACCATATATTTT. Its protein is CASSQDGRGAISGNTIYF.